This TCR beta chain was obtained from a study of T-cell reconstitution after alpha-beta-depleted transplantation in children. Findings and limits, study-wide: Recipient T cells and thymic progenitors that survived gave rise to the high TCRbeta diversity observed at day 60 in some patients. One year after transplant, T-cell counts and diversity came mostly from newly produced T cells. At around two months after transplant, the alpha-beta T cells were reportedly derived from several hundred expanded clones that came from non-depleted graft cells.

From germline, CDR1 is MNHEY and CDR2 SVGAGI. This CDR3 is 14 amino acids long. Trimming removed 1 base at V and 3 bases at J, with 8 bases between. Construction of the TCRbeta library involved unique molecular identifiers. TCRdb fed the PCR reads into MiXCR, producing one record per CDR3 protein. The table records 500,000 to 600,000 distinct CDR3 sequences, over 20% of them present only once. This clonotype was seen a few times. Its specificity is unknown. The sequenced sample was PBMCs, obtained before TCRalphabeta/CD19-depleted stem cell transplant. This TCR was sampled from a boy in the first two years of life with Wiskott-Aldrich syndrome, due to receive a stem cell transplant. The rearrangement links TRBV6-5 to TRBJ2-3, with D unclear. DNA for the CDR3: TGTGCCAGCAGTTACTATACTGGGACAGATACGCAGTATTTT. This translates into CASSYYTGTDTQYF.